The present TCR beta chain was sequenced within a study of shared clonotypes between healthy human individuals. Libraries were prepared by immunoSEQ multiplex PCR; TCRdb keeps only in-frame clonotypes and omits some of them. The sample comprises roughly 2.1 million clones, around 93% of which are singletons, and roughly 1.7% rests with the top ten. Findings and limits, study-wide: Across several donors, naive CD4 shared around 5.1%, naive CD8 under 4%, memory CD4 roughly 2.5%, memory CD8 0.4% to 0.5%. Limitation of the genetic and exposure-history diversity represented came from the few donors. Across subsets, estimated richness was generally greater for naive than for memory populations. Sampling covered blood only; tissue repertoires likely differ.

Naive CD8 isolation took CD45RO-negative cells positively selected for CCR7 and excluded terminally differentiated effector memory CD45RA+ cells. With respect to this clone: Its antigen remains unidentified.

Looked up from germline, CDR1 is MGHDK and CDR2 is SYGVNS. This CDR3 region has 15 residues. V lost 1 base to trimming and J lost 0 bases, with 7 bases between them. This clonotype was sampled from a man between 18 and 29 years old in good health. Some clones in this sample may be carry-over from other donors' samples. This chain uses TRBV25-1 with TRBJ1-3; no reliable D call. The sample was naive CD8+ T cells from PBMCs. The CDR3 region has the DNA TGTGCCAGCAGTGAATTTGGATCCTCTGGAAACACCATATATTTT. It is translated as CASSEFGSSGNTIYF.